Reported below is one TCR beta chain. Its antigen remains unidentified. Compared with germline, one end of the junction differs, possibly owing to a read error. Measured with immunoSEQ multiplex PCR; TCRdb has only the in-frame clones, and not every one. Of around 76,000 clones listed, approximately 90% were seen once; the top ten hold about 8%. The record originates from a study of OX40 agonist ivuxolimab in advanced cancers. Whole-study context: Patients were treated with ivuxolimab, an agonistic anti-OX40 (CD134) antibody. Two patients with cutaneous melanoma and one with hepatocellular carcinoma, three in total, showed partial responses.

This CDR3 contains 14 residues. Germline CDR1 is GTSNPN and CDR2 is SVGIG (reference sequence). Findings and caveats of the study: CD8+ T cells showed, on average, more clonal expansion than CD4+ cells. Clones of CD4+ and CD8+ blood T cells grew by week 6 at doses of 0.1 to 3.0 mg/kg.

Sequencing was performed on CD4+ or CD8+ T cells sorted from blood, taken in a trial of the OX40 agonist ivuxolimab. The origin of this receptor is an adult with an advanced solid tumor such as melanoma, head and neck, liver or kidney cancer. This chain joins TRBV30 and TRBJ1-4; 8 bases are shared with TRBD1. The CDR3 is CARRAGQGSEKLFF. CDR3 in DNA: TGTGCCCGGAGAGCCGGACAGGGAAGTGAAAAACTGTTTTTT.